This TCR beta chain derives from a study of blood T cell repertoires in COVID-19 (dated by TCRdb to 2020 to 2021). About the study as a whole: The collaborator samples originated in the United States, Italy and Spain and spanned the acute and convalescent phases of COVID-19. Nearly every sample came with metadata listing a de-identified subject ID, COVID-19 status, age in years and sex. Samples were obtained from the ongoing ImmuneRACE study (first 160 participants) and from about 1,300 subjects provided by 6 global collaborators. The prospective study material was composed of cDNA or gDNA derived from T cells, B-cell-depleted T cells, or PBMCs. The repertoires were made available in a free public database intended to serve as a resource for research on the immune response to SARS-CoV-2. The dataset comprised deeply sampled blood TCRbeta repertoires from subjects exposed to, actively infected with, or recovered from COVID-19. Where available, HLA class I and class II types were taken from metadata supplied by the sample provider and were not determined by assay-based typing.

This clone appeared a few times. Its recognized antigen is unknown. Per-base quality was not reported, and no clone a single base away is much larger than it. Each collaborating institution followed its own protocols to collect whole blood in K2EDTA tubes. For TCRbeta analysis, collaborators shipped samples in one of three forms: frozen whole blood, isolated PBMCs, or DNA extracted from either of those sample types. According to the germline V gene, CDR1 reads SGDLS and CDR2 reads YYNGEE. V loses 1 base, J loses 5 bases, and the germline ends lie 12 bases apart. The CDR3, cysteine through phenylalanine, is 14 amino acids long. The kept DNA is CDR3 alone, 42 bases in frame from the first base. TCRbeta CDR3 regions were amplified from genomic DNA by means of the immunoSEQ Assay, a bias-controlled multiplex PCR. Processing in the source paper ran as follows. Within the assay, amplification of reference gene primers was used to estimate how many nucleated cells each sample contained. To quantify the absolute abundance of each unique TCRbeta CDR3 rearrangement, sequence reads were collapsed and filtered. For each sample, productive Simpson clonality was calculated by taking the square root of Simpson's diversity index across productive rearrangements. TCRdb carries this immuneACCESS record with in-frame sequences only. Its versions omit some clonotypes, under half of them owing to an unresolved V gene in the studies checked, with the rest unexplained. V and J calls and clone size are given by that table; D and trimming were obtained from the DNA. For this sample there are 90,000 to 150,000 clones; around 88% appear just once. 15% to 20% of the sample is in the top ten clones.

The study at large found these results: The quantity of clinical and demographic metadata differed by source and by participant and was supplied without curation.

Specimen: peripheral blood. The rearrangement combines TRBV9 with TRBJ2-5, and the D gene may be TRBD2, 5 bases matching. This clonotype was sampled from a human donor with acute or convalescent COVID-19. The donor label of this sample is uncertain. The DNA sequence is TGTGCCAGCAGCGTAAGTGAGGGATATGAGACCCAGTACTTC. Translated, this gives CASSVSEGYETQYF.